This T cell receptor (beta chain) emerged from a study of cytomegalovirus exposure and HLA in healthy donors. Whole-study results and caveats: According to a later analysis, donors in an Asian-associated ancestry cluster reportedly had fewer N-insertions than the approximately 670-donor mean.

This CDR3 is 14 amino acids long. The germline CDR1 and CDR2 sequences are LGHNA and YSLEER. Trimming removed 0 bases at V and 4 bases at J, with 9 bases between. The PCR made use of 60 Vbeta and 13 Jbeta primers. Clones were read by immunoSEQ multiplex PCR, and TCRdb kept only the in-frame ones, dropping some. The sample holds over 110,000 clones; about four fifths are singletons and the top ten take more than 2.5%. With regard to this clone: Its target is not known.

This rearrangement joins TRBV4-3 to TRBJ1-2; unclear D gene. This TCR came from a male donor in good health and CMV-seronegative. Sequenced material: PBMCs. Here the CDR3 reads CASSQDPAPYGYTF. The CDR3 nucleotides read TGCGCCAGCAGCCAAGATCCCGCGCCCTATGGCTACACCTTC.